The present entry profiles one TCR beta chain with its context. CDR1 and CDR2 from the germline V gene are SEHNR and FQNEAQ (reference sequence). The CDR3 spans 15 residues. V dropped 3 bases and J dropped 1 base, with 10 bases sitting between them. TCRdb recomputed calls from the RT-PCR reads with MiXCR, one row per CDR3 protein. Here the sample spans around 150,000 distinct CDR3 sequences, about two fifths being singletons. This sample stems from a study of patients and donors after allogeneic stem cell transplantation. J is TRBJ1-5 and V is TRBV7-9; D gene uncertain. The sequence came from a human donor who was either an allogeneic HSCT recipient or a stem cell or donor lymphocyte infusion donor (not recorded which). It is not recorded whose cells these are; they may come from a transplant donor. Sequences were obtained from blood, either unsorted or a sorted T cell fraction (not recorded which). CDR3 DNA sequence: TGTGCCAGCAGCTTGGGAGAAAGGAGCAATCAGCCCCAGCATTTT. Its translation: CASSLGERSNQPQHF.